These 16 T cell receptor beta chains were all obtained from the same sample, sequenced in a study of tumor and adjacent non-tumor tissue in lung cancer (dated by TCRdb to 2016 to 2018). RNA was isolated from bulk, unsorted tissue, and RNA quality was assessed with a NanoDrop ND-1000 and an Agilent 2100. The normal lung samples consisted of distant non-tumor tissue collected more than 3 cm from the tumor edge. Library preparation was by multiplex PCR. The listed sequencing device is Illumina HiSeq 2500. TCRbeta libraries were constructed through three rounds of nested PCR with primers (Table S4) according to protocols modified from ARM-PCR. TCRdb reran the public reads through fastp at Q25 and MiXCR, keeping productive beta chains. Rows with a matching CDR3 protein are joined into one entry that keeps the most common DNA and genes. Present in this sample are 70,000 to 95,000 distinct CDR3 sequences, over 65% of which were seen just once. Around 38% of the sample is taken by the ten largest.

The sequenced sample was distant non-tumor lung tissue. Receptors originate from an older man with non-small cell lung cancer.

CDR3 in DNA: TGCAGCGTTGTGAGGCGGGGGACCGGCGAGGAGCAGTACTTC. Amino acid sequence: CSVVRRGTGEEQYF. The chain is built from TRBV29-1 and TRBJ2-7; 7 bases match TRBD2. The germline V gene encodes CDR1 SQVTM and CDR2 ANQGSEA. V lost 4 bases to trimming and J lost 7 bases; unmatched junction nucleotides: 13. This CDR3 spans 14 amino acids.

Concerning this clonotype itself: This likely comes from a read error, as the CDR3 has no conserved phenylalanine or tryptophan at its end. The limits of the CDR3 on the DNA are not certain, so only TCRdb's listed CDR3 is given. This rearrangement joins TRBV5-6 to TRBJ2-4; the listed D gene, TRBD1, was not tested against the DNA. The CDR3 comprises 17 residues, both ends counted. Germline CDR1 is SGHDT and CDR2 is YYEEEE. The CDR3 region is CTRSTTGTGVVGKIPYL.

This sequence joins TRBV9 and TRBJ2-1; a possible D gene is TRBD1 (5 bases). The V and J ends lost 0 bases and 8 bases respectively, with 9 bases between them. CDR1 is SGDLS and CDR2 is YYNGEE in the germline V gene. This CDR3 has 13 amino acids. The CDR3 coding sequence is TGTGCCAGCAGCGTAGCTCTGACAGATGAGCAGTTCTTC. This translates into CASSVALTDEQFF. The full variable domain, completed using reference TRBV9 and TRBJ2-1, is DSGVTQTPKHLITATGQRVTLRCSPRSGDLSVYWYQQSLDQGLQFLIQYYNGEERAKGNILERFSAQQFPDLHSELNLSSLELGDSALYFCASSVALTDEQFFGPGTRLTVL.

As concerns this clonotype: One junction end does not reproduce the germline sequence, and a read error may be involved. The rearrangement joins TRBV6-1 to TRBJ2-5, with D possibly being TRBD2 (6 bases). The germline CDR1 and CDR2 sequences are MNHNS and SASEGT. This CDR3 has 15 amino acids. CDR3 amino acids: CVSSFPTRGGEIQYF. The DNA of the CDR3 is TGTGTCAGCAGTTTCCCAACTAGGGGAGGAGAGATCCAGTACTTC.

This clonotype was found once. The CDR3 coding sequence is TGTGCCAGCAGTTTCAAGCGGGAAATTGGTGGTGAGCAGTTCTTC. This sequence encodes CASSFKREIGGEQFF. The chain uses TRBV28 and TRBJ2-1, with 7 nucleotides matching TRBD2. The V segment lost 3 bases and the J segment 9 bases; nucleotides outside the gene matches: 11. Germline V gene lookup returns CDR1 MDHEN and CDR2 SYDVKM. This CDR3 has 15 amino acids. Combining the CDR3 with reference TRBV28 and TRBJ2-1 gives the whole variable domain DVKVTQSSRYLVKRTGEKVFLECVQDMDHENMFWYRQDPGLGLRLIYFSYDVKMKEKGDIPEGYSVSREKKERFSLILESASTNQTSMYLCASSFKREIGGEQFFGPGTRLTVL.

Concerning this clonotype: Without the conserved terminal phenylalanine or tryptophan, this CDR3 likely stems from a read error. The V and J genes are TRBV11-3 and TRBJ2-6, with D hard to call. In germline, CDR1 is SGHNT, CDR2 YENEEA. Trimming stripped 6 bases from V and 0 bases from J, with 12 bases between. This CDR3 has 16 amino acids. The CDR3 DNA is TGTGCCAGCAGATTGCGACTGAGCTCTGGGGCCAACGTCCTGACTATC. This codes for CASRLRLSSGANVLTI.

This clonotype was seen just once. One end of the junction fails to match germline, which may point to a read error. The CDR3 region has the DNA TGCAGCCTTGTCCCCTATCAATACTCGGGAGAAGATGGCTGCACCTTC. This codes for CSLVPYQYSGEDGCTF. This sequence joins TRBV29-1 and TRBJ1-2; no clear D gene. CDR1 and CDR2 from the germline V gene are SQVTM and ANQGSEA. This CDR3 region has 16 residues.

The genes are TRBV13 and TRBJ2-7; perhaps TRBD2 as D (6 bases). The ends were cut back, 8 bases at V and 7 bases at J, with 18 bases in the middle. The CDR3 sequence is 13 residues long. Germline V gene sequence: CDR1 PRHDT, CDR2 FYEKMQ (reference sequence). CDR3 nucleotide sequence: TGTGCCAGCGGCTCAACCACGGGGGATGAGCAGTACTTC. Translating gives CASGSTTGDEQYF.

This clonotype was seen a few times. One junction end disagrees with the germline gene, perhaps due to a read error. The rearrangement links TRBV13 to TRBJ2-7; TRBD2 matches 7 bases. This CDR3 region has 13 residues. Germline CDR1 and CDR2: PRHDT and FYEKMQ (reference sequence). This CDR3 is CARSSLKLAEQYF. In nucleotides, the CDR3 is TGTGCCAGAAGCTCACTAAAACTAGCGGAGCAGTACTTC.

With regard to this clonotype: An end of the junction differs from the germline gene, which may be a read error. This sequence joins TRBV10-3 and TRBJ2-1, with a possible D match to TRBD1 (5 bases). Germline CDR1 and CDR2: ENHRY and SYGVKD. The CDR3 loop spans 15 amino acids. Here the CDR3 DNA reads TGTGACCTCAGACAGAAGGGAAGTAGCTACAATGAGCTGTTCTTC. Protein sequence: CDLRQKGSSYNELFF.

The chain is built from TRBV5-1 and TRBJ1-1; a weak D match, TRBD1 (6 bases). The CDR3 runs to 16 residues. V shed 2 bases and J shed 0 bases, with 14 bases lying between them. Germline V gene sequence: CDR1 SGHRS, CDR2 YFSETQ. The CDR3 is CASSLGQCGLNTEAFF. In DNA, the CDR3 is TGCGCCAGCAGCTTAGGACAGTGTGGTTTGAACACTGAAGCTTTCTTT.

About this clonotype: This may be a read error, as it is one base from a much larger clone. The chain is built from TRBV20-1 and TRBJ1-1; D gene ambiguous. This CDR3 spans 11 amino acids. V lost 4 bases and J 7 bases, leaving 10 bases between the germline ends. Germline CDR1 and CDR2: DFQATT and SNEGSKA (reference sequence). CDR3 sequence (DNA): TGCAGTGCTATAGGAACGATTGAAGCTTTCTTT. Protein sequence: CSAIGTIEAFF.

This clonotype has ten or more counts. DNA of the CDR3: TGCGCCAGCAGCTACCGGGACGGGGGAAACACCATATATTTT. It encodes CASSYRDGGNTIYF. The rearrangement uses TRBV5-1 and TRBJ1-3; tentative D call: TRBD1 (5 bases). Germline V gives CDR1 SGHRS, CDR2 YFSETQ. The CDR3 loop spans 14 amino acids. V lost 3 bases and J 4 bases, leaving 11 bases between the germline ends.

The chain uses TRBV29-1 and TRBJ2-2; D is possibly TRBD2 (6 bases). Germline values: CDR1 SQVTM, CDR2 ANQGSEA. The CDR3 runs to 14 residues. V was pared by 7 bases and J by 3 bases, with 15 bases between. CDR3 loop: CSAGDRGYTGELFF. Written as DNA, the CDR3 is TGCAGCGCGGGGGATAGGGGATACACCGGGGAGCTGTTTTTT.

The rearrangement links TRBV6-2 or TRBV6-3 to TRBJ2-1; TRBD2 matches at 13 bases. This CDR3 comprises 19 residues. In germline, CDR1 is MNHEY, CDR2 SVGEGT. The trim removed 3 bases at V and 4 bases at J, leaving 12 bases unmatched. The CDR3 loop reads CASSYGTSGNGREYNEQFF. The CDR3, as DNA: TGTGCCAGCAGTTATGGGACTAGCGGGAATGGACGTGAGTACAATGAGCAGTTCTTC.

About this clonotype: The junction and the germline gene differ at one end; a read error may be behind it. The rearrangement joins TRBV6-2 or TRBV6-3 to TRBJ2-7; no clear D gene. The CDR3 is made up of 15 amino acids. Germline V gene data show CDR1 as MNHEY and CDR2 as SVGEGT. The DNA for the CDR3 is TGTGCCGGCAGCCGCCGCCAAGCGAGCTCCTACGAGCAGTACTTT. Translated, it gives CAGSRRQASSYEQYF.